This note documents a single T cell receptor (beta chain) sequence. Its antigen is undetermined. The CDR3 loop spans 13 amino acids. Deletions cut 7 bases from V and 2 bases from J, with 11 bases between. This entry comes from a study of T cell responses to AZD1222 COVID-19 vaccine. Study observations and caveats: In a largely white British group with more females than males, clonal diversity was possibly underestimated. CD4 TCRs associated with vaccination spanned spike, dominating at 160-218 and 743-854. Compared with day 0, the breadth and depth of the Spike-specific TCR repertoire rose significantly after two doses of AZD1222.

Clones were sequenced by immunoSEQ multiplex PCR, and TCRdb holds only the in-frame ones, with some missing. Of roughly 100,000 clones listed, roughly nine tenths are singletons. The clonotype originates from an adult in good health. V and J are TRBV12-3 or TRBV12-4 and TRBJ2-5; a weak D match, TRBD1 (5 bases). The sequencing here drew on peripheral blood, taken on day 0 of AZD1222 vaccination. Here the CDR3 reads CASTATVQETQYF. CDR3 sequence (DNA): TGTGCCAGCACGGCGACAGTGCAAGAGACCCAGTACTTC.